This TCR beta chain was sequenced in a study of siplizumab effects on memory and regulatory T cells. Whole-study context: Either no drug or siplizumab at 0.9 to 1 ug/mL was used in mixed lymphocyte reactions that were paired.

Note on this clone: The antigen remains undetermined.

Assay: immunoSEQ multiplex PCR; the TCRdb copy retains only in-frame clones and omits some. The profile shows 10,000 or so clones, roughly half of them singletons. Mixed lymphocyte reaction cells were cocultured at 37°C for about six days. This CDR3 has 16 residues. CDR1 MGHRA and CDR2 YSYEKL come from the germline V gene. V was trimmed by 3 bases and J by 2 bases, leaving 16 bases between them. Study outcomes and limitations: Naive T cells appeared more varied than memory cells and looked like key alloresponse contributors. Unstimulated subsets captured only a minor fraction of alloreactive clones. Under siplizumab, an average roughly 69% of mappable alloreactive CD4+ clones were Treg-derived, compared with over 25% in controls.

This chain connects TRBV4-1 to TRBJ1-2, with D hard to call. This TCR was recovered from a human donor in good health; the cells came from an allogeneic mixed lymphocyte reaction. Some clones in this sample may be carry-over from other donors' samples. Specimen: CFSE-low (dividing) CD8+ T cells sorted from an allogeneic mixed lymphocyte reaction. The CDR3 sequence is CASSHTLGGRNYGYTF. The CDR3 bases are TGCGCCAGCAGCCACACCCTGGGCGGACGAAACTATGGCTACACCTTC.